Sequencing of this TCR beta chain was carried out in a study of blood T cell repertoires in COVID-19 (dated by TCRdb to about 2020). For the study in its entirety: Collaborator samples came from the United States, Italy and Spain and covered acute and convalescent phases of COVID-19. The prospective study material was composed of cDNA or gDNA derived from T cells, B-cell-depleted T cells, or PBMCs. The repertoires were released in a freely available public database intended as a resource for research on the immune response to SARS-CoV-2. Where available, HLA class I and class II types were taken from metadata supplied by the sample provider and were not determined by assay-based typing. The dataset comprised deeply sampled blood TCRbeta repertoires from subjects exposed to, actively infected with, or recovered from COVID-19. Samples came from the ongoing ImmuneRACE study (first 160 participants) plus 1,254 subjects from 6 global collaborators. Nearly every sample came with metadata listing a de-identified subject ID, COVID-19 status, age in years and sex.

Including cysteine and phenylalanine, the CDR3 has 15 amino acids. Only the CDR3 portion is preserved as DNA: 45 bases, with reading frame beginning at the first base. Taken from the germline V gene, the CDR1 and CDR2 loops are KGHDR and SFDVKD. Compared with germline, V lacks 12 bases and J lacks 3 bases; bases without a gene match: 15. TCRbeta CDR3 regions were amplified from genomic DNA using the immunoSEQ Assay, a bias-controlled multiplex PCR. The published analysis was carried out like this. Within the assay, amplification of reference gene primers was used to estimate how many nucleated cells each sample contained. To quantify the absolute abundance of each unique TCRbeta CDR3 rearrangement, sequence reads were collapsed and filtered. For each sample, productive Simpson clonality was calculated as the square root of Simpson's diversity index across productive rearrangements. The table comes from immuneACCESS by way of TCRdb, which keeps in-frame sequences with V and J called. Part of the clones is missing from these tables; in studies checked, under half for an unresolved V gene and the rest for unknown reasons. V and J calls and clone size are copied from that table; D and trimming were computed from the DNA. The table for this sample lists approximately 150,000 clones; roughly 88% of them were counted only once. The ten largest clones add up to roughly 5.3% of the sample.

Results the study describes overall, beyond this receptor: How much clinical and demographic metadata was included differed by source and by participant, and the metadata was provided uncurated.

One collaborating source in Seattle enrolled patients during active infection and followed them longitudinally through the course of disease. The collaborating institutions used their own protocols to collect whole blood in K2EDTA tubes. For TCRbeta analysis, collaborators shipped samples in one of three forms: frozen whole blood, isolated PBMCs, or DNA extracted from either of those sample types. Of note for this clone: Its target antigen remains unknown. Base qualities are missing; no much larger clone stands one base away.

The V and J segments used are TRBV24-1 and TRBJ2-7; 8 bases in between match TRBD1. The TCR comes from a man between 18 and 35 years old with COVID-19, enrolled during active disease. The sample was peripheral blood. The DNA is TGTGCCTCTGGACAGGGACCGAAATACTACTACGAGCAGTACTTC. The translation is CASGQGPKYYYEQYF.